Given below is one TCR beta chain in context. This specimen belongs to a study of T cell changes during pregnancy in multiple sclerosis. The table came from immunoSEQ multiplex PCR; TCRdb's copy has only in-frame clones and leaves some out. The repertoire holds under 50,000 clones, with about 95% as singletons. CDR1 SGDLS and CDR2 YYNGEE come from the germline V gene. V lost 0 bases and J 8 bases, leaving 17 bases between the germline ends. This CDR3 spans 15 amino acids. This receptor was identified in a female donor with multiple sclerosis, enrolled in a pregnancy study. The chain is built from TRBV9 and TRBJ1-2; a possible D gene is TRBD1 (5 bases). The source was CD8+ T cells from peripheral blood mononuclear cells, collected in the first trimester of pregnancy. The CDR3 sequence: CASSVAARDSDGYTF. CDR3 coding DNA: TGTGCCAGCAGCGTAGCCGCCAGGGACTCGGACGGCTACACCTTC.